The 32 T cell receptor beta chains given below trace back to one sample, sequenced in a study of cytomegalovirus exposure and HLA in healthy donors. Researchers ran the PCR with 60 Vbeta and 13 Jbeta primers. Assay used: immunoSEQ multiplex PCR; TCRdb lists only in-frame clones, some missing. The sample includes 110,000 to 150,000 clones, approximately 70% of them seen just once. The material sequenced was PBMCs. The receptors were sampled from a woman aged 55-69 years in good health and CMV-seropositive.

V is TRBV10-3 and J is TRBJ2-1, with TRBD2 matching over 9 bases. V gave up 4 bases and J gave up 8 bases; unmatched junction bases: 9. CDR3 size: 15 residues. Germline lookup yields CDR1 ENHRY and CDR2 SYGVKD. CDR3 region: CAISGGLAPRDEQFF. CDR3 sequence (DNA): TGTGCCATCAGTGGGGGACTAGCCCCTCGGGATGAGCAGTTCTTC.

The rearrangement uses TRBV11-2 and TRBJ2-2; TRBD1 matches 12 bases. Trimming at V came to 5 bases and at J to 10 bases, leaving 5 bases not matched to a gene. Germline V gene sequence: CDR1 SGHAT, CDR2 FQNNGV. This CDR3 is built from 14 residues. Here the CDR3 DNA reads TGTGCCAGCAGCCTGGGACAGGGGGCGACGGAGCTGTTTTTT. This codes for CASSLGQGATELFF.

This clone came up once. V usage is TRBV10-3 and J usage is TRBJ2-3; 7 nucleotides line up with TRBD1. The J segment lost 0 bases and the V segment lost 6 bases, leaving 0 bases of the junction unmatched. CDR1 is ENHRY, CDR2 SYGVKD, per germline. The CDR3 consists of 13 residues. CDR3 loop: CAIRDRSTDTQYF. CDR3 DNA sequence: TGTGCCATCAGGGACAGGAGCACAGATACGCAGTATTTT.

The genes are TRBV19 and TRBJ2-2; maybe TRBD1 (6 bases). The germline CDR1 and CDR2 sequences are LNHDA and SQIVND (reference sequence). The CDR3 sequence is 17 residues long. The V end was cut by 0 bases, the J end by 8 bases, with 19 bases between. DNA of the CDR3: TGTGCCAGTAGTATAGATCGGTTCCAGGGGCCGGGAGGGGAGCTGTTTTTT. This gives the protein CASSIDRFQGPGGELFF.

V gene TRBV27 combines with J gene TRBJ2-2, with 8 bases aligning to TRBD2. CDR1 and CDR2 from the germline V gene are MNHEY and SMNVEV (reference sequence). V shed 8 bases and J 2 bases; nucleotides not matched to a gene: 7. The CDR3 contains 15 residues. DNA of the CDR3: TGTGCCAGCCGCGGGGTAGCGGGAAACACCGGGGAGCTGTTTTTT. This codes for CASRGVAGNTGELFF.

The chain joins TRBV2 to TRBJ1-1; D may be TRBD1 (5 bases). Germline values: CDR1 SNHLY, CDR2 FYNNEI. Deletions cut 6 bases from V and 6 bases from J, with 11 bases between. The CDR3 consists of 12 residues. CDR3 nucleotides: TGTGCCAGCAGACCGGACATATCTGAAGCTTTCTTT. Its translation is CASRPDISEAFF.

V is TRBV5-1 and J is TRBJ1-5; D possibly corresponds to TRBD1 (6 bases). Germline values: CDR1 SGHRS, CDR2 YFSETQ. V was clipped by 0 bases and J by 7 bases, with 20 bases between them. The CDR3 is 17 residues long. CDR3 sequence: CASSLGPQGTIRQPQHF. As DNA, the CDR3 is TGCGCCAGCAGCTTGGGTCCACAGGGTACAATCAGACAGCCCCAGCATTTT.

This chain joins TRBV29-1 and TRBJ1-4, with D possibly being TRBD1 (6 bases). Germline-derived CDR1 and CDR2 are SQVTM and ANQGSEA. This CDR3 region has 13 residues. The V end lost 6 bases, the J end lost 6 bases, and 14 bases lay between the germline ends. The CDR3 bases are TGCAGCGTGGGAGGGACACGGCATGAAAAACTGTTTTTT. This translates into CSVGGTRHEKLFF.

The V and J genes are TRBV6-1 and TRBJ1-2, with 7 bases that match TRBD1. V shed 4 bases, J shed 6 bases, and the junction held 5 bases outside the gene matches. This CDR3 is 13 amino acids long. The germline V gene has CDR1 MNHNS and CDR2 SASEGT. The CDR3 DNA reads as TGTGCCAGCAGTGGGAGGACAGGTAATGGCTACACCTTC. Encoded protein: CASSGRTGNGYTF.

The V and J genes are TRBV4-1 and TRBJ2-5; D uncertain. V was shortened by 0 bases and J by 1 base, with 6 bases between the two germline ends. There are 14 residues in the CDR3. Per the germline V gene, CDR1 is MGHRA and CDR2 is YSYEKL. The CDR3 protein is CASSQEPSQETQYF. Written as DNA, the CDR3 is TGCGCCAGCAGCCAAGAACCTAGCCAAGAGACCCAGTACTTC.

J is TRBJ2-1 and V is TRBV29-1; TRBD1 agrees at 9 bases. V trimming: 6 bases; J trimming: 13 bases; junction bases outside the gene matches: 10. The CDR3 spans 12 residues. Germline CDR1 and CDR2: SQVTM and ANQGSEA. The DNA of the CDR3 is TGCAGCGTCGACACAGGGGGCGGAGGCCAGTTCTTC. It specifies CSVDTGGGGQFF.

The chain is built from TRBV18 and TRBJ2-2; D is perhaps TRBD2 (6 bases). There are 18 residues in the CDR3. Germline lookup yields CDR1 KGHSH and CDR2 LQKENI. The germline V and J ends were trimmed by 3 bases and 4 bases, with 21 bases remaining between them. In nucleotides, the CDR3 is TGTGCCAGCTCACCCCAAACCCTCTCCGGGAGTGGCACCGGGGAGCTGTTTTTT. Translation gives CASSPQTLSGSGTGELFF. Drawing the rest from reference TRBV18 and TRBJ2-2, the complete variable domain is NAGVMQNPRHLVRRRGQEARLRCSPMKGHSHVYWYRQLPEEGLKFMVYLQKENIIDESGMPKERFSAEFPKEGPSILRIQQVVRGDSAAYFCASSPQTLSGSGTGELFFGEGSRLTVL.

This CDR3 is CAWQAWTTGYTF. The CDR3 nucleotides read TGTGCCTGGCAAGCCTGGACAACAGGCTACACCTTC. The V gene is TRBV30, the J gene TRBJ1-2, with a possible D match to TRBD1 (5 bases). This CDR3 has 12 residues. V lost 5 bases, J lost 8 bases, and 15 bases lay in between. Germline CDR1 is GTSNPN and CDR2 is SVGIG (reference sequence).

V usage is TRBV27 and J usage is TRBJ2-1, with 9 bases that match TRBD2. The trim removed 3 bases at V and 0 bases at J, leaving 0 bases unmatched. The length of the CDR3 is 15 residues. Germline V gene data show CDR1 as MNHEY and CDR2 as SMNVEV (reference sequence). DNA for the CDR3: TGTGCCAGCAGTTTTAGCGGGAGCTCCTACAATGAGCAGTTCTTC. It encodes CASSFSGSSYNEQFF.

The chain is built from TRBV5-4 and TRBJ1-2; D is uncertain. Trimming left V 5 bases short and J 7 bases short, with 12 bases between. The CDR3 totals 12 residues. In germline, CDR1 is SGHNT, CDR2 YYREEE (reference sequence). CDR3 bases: TGTGCCAGCAGGAACCGGGAAGGTGGCTACACCTTC. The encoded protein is CASRNREGGYTF.

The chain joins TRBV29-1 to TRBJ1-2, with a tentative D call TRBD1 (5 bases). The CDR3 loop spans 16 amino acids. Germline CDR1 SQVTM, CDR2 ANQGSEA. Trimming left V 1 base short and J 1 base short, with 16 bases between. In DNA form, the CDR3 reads TGCAGCGTTGAAGGGAGGGGAGGACAATTTAACTATGGCTACACCTTC. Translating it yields CSVEGRGGQFNYGYTF.

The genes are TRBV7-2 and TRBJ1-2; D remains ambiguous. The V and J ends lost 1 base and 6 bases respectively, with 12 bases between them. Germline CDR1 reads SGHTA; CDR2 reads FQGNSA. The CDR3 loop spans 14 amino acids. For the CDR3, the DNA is TGTGCCAGCAGCTTAGATTTCACGGGAAATGGCTACACCTTC. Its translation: CASSLDFTGNGYTF.

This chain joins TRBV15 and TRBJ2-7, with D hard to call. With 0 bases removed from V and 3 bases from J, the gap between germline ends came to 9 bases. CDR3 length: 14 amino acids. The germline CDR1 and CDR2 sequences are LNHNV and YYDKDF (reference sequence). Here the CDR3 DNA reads TGTGCCACCAGCAGAGATCTAACGGTCTACGAGCAGTACTTC. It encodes CATSRDLTVYEQYF.

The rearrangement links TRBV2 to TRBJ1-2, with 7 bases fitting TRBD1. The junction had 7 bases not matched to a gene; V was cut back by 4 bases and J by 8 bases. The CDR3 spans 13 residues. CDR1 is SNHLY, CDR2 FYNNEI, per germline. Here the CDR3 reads CASSARGFRGYTF. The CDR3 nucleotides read TGTGCCAGCAGTGCCAGGGGGTTTCGGGGCTACACCTTC.

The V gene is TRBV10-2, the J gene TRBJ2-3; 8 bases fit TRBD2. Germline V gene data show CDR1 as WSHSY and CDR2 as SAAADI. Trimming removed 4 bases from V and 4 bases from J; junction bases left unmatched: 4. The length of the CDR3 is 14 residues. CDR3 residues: CASSVGREADTQYF. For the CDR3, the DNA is TGCGCCAGCAGTGTCGGGAGGGAGGCAGATACGCAGTATTTT.

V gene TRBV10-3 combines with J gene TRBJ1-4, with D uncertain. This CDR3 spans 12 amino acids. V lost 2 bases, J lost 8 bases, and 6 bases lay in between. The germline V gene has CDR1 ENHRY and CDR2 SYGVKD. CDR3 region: CAISENREKLFF. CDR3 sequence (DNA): TGTGCCATCAGTGAGAACCGGGAAAAACTGTTTTTT.

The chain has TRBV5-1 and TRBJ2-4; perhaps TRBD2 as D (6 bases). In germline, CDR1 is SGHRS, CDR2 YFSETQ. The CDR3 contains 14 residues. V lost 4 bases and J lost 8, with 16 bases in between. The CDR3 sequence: CASSPGGDSDIQYF. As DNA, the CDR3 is TGCGCCAGCAGCCCTGGCGGGGACTCGGACATTCAGTACTTC.

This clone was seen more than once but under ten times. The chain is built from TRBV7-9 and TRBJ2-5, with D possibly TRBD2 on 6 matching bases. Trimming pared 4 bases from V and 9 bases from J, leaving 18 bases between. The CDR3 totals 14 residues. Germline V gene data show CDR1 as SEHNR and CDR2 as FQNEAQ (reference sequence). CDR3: CASSWGRTGVAQYF. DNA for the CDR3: TGTGCCAGCAGCTGGGGACGCACGGGGGTAGCCCAGTACTTC.

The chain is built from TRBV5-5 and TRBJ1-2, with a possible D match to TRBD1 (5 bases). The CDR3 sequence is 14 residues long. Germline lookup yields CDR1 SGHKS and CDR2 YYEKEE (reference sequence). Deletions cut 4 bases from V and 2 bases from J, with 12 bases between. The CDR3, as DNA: TGTGCCAGCAGCAGGATTGACAGCAACTATGGCTACACCTTC. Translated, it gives CASSRIDSNYGYTF.

CDR3 DNA sequence: TGTGCCAGCAGCCTGACAGGGGGCCTCTACGAGCAGTACTTC. It is translated as CASSLTGGLYEQYF. The rearrangement links TRBV28 to TRBJ2-7; 10 nucleotides agree with TRBD1. CDR1 and CDR2 (germline): MDHEN, SYDVKM. Unmatched junction bases numbered 5, after V lost 6 bases and J lost 3 bases. The CDR3 totals 14 residues.

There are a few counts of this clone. CDR3 nucleotides: TGCGCCAGCAGCCCAGGGGACAGGGTTGAAAAACTGTTTTTT. This codes for CASSPGDRVEKLFF. This rearrangement joins TRBV5-1 to TRBJ1-4, with TRBD1 identical over 9 bases. With 4 bases clipped from V and 7 bases from J, the junction kept 5 bases outside the gene matches. This CDR3 comprises 14 residues. CDR1 and CDR2 from the germline V gene are SGHRS and YFSETQ. Looking up the rest from reference TRBV5-1 and TRBJ1-4 gives the full variable domain: KAGVTQTPRYLIKTRGQQVTLSCSPISGHRSVSWYQQTPGQGLQFLFEYFSETQRNKGNFPGRFSGRQFSNSRSEMNVSTLELGDSALYLCASSPGDRVEKLFFGSGTQLSVL.

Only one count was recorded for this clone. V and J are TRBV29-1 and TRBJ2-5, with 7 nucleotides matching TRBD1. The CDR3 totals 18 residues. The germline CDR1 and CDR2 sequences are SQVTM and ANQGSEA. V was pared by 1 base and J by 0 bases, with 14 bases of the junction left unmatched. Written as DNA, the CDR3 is TGCAGCGTTGAAGGATCCGGCCAGACAGGGAGATACCAAGAGACCCAGTACTTC. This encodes CSVEGSGQTGRYQETQYF.

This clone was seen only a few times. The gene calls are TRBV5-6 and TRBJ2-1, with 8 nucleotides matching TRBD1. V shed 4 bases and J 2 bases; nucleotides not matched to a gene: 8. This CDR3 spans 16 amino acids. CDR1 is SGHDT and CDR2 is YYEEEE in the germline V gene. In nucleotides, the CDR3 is TGTGCCAGCAGCCCGGACAGGGCTAGTACCTACAATGAGCAGTTCTTC. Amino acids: CASSPDRASTYNEQFF.

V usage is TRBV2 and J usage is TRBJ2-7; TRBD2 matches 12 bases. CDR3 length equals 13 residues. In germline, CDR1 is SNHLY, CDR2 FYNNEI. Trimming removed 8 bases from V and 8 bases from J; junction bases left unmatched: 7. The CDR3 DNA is TGTGCCAGCCAAGGACTAGCGGGGACCAAGCAGTACTTC. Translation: CASQGLAGTKQYF.

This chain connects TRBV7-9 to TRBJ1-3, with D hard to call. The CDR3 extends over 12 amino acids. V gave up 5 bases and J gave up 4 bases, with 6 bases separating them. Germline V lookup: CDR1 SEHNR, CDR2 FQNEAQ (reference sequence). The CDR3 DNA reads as TGTGCCAGCAGCCCCCAGGGAAACACCATATATTTT. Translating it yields CASSPQGNTIYF. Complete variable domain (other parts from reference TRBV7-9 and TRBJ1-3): DTGVSQNPRHKITKRGQNVTFRCDPISEHNRLYWYRQTLGQGPEFLTYFQNEAQLEKSRLLSDRFSAERPKGSFSTLEIQRTEQGDSAMYLCASSPQGNTIYFGEGSWLTVV.

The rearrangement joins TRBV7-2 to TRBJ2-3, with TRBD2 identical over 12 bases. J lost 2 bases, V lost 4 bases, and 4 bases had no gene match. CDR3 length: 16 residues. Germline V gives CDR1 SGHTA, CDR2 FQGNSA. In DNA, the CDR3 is TGTGCCAGCAGCTCATGGACTAGCGGGACCACAGATACGCAGTATTTT. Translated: CASSSWTSGTTDTQYF.

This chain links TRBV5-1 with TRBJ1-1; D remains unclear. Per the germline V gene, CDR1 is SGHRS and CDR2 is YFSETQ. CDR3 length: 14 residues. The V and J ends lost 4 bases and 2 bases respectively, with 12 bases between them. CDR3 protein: CASSHGLINTEAFF. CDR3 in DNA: TGCGCCAGCAGCCATGGACTGATTAACACTGAAGCTTTCTTT.